The entry below gives a single TCR beta chain sequence along with its context. This specimen belongs to a study of blood T cell repertoires in COVID-19. Overall study: Samples representing acute and convalescent COVID-19 were sourced from the United States, Italy and Spain.

Generated by immunoSEQ multiplex PCR, the TCRdb table keeps only in-frame clones and is missing some. The sample contains some 210,000 clones, around 91% of which appear only once. Germline trimming cut 0 bases from V and 8 bases from J; bases unmatched to any gene: 6. CDR1 MGHRA and CDR2 YSYEKL come from the germline V gene. The CDR3 sequence is 17 residues long. The sample taken for sequencing was peripheral blood. The origin of this receptor is a woman in her thirties or forties with acute or convalescent COVID-19. The chain uses TRBV4-1 and TRBJ2-1, with 14 bases aligning to TRBD2. As DNA, the CDR3 is TGCGCCAGCAGCCAAGACCTGGGACTAGCGGGGGATTATGAGCAGTTCTTC. Amino acid sequence: CASSQDLGLAGDYEQFF.